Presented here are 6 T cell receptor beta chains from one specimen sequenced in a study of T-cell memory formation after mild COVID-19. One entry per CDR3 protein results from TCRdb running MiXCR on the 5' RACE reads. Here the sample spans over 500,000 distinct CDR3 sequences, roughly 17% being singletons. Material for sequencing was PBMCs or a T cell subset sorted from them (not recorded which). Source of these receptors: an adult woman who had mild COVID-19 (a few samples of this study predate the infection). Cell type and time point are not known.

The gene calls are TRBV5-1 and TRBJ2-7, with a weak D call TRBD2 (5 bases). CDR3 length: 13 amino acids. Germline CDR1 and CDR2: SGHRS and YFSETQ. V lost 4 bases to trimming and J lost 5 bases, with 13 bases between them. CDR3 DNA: TGCGCCAGCAGCAGCGGTACGACCCACGAGCAGTACTTC. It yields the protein CASSSGTTHEQYF.

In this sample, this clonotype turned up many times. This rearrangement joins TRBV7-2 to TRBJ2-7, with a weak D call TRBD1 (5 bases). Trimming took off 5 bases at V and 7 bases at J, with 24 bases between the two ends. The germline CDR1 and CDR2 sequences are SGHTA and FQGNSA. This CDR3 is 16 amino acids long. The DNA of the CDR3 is TGTGCCAGCAGCCCGACGGCGGAAAGGGGTTCGAGAGAGCAGTACTTC. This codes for CASSPTAERGSREQYF.

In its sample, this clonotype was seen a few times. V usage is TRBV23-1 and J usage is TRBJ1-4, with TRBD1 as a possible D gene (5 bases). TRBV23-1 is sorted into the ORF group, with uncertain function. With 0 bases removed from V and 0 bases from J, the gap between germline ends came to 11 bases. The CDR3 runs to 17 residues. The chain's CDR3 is CASSQSGLLATNEKLFF. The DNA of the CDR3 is TGCGCCAGCAGTCAATCGGGGCTTCTTGCAACTAATGAAAAACTGTTTTTT.

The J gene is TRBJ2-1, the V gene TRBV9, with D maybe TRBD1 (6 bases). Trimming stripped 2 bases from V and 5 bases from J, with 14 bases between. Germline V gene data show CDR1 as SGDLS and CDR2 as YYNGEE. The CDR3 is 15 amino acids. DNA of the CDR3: TGTGCCAGCAGCGTGGGCAGGGGCAGGCACAATGAGCAGTTCTTC. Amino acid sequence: CASSVGRGRHNEQFF. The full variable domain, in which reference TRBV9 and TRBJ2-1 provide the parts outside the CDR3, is DSGVTQTPKHLITATGQRVTLRCSPRSGDLSVYWYQQSLDQGLQFLIQYYNGEERAKGNILERFSAQQFPDLHSELNLSSLELGDSALYFCASSVGRGRHNEQFFGPGTRLTVL.

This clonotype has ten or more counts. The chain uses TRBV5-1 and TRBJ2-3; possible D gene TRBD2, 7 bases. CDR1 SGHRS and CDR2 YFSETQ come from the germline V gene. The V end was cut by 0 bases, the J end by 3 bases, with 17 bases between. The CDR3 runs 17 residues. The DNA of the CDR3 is TGCGCCAGCAGCTTGGGACCCGGGGGGCAAGGAACAGATACGCAGTATTTT. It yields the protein CASSLGPGGQGTDTQYF.

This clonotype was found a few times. The CDR3 coding sequence is TGCGCCAGCAGCCAAGGTTTGTCCCGACCAGATACGCAGTATTTT. Encoded protein: CASSQGLSRPDTQYF. The chain uses TRBV4-3 and TRBJ2-3; D is uncertain. The length of the CDR3 is 15 residues. Trimming removed 1 base at V and 4 bases at J, with 12 bases between. Germline loops: CDR1 LGHNA, CDR2 YSLEER.